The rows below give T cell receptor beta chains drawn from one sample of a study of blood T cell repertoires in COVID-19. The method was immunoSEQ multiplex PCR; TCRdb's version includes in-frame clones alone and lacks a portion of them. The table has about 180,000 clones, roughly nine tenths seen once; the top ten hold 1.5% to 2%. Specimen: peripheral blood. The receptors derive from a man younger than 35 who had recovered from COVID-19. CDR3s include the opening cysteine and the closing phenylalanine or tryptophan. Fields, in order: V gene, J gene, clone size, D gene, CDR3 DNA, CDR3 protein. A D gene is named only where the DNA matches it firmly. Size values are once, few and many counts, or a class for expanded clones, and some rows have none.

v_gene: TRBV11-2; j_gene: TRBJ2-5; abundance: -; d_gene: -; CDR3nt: TGTGCCAGCAGCCCTTATGGGGCAGTGGGCAGGAGGGTTCAAGAGACCCAGTACTTC; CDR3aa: CASSPYGAVGRRVQETQYF
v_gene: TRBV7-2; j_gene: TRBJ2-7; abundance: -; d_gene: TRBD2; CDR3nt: TGTGCCAGCAGCTTCCCCATGGCGGGAGCCCTCGAGCAGTACTTC; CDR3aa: CASSFPMAGALEQYF
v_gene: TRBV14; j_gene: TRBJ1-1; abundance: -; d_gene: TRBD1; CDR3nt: TGTGCCAGCAGCCCCTGGACAGGGGCGGGGAACACTGAAGCTTTCTTT; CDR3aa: CASSPWTGAGNTEAFF
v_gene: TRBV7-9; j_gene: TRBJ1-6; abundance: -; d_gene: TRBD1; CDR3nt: TGTGCCAGCAGCCCCCGACAGGGGCCGGAGGGTTCACCCCTCCACTTT; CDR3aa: CASSPRQGPEGSPLHF
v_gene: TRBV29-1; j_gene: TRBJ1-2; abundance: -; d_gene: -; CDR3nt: TGCAGCGTTGCTGAGGCTGGCTACACCTTC; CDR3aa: CSVAEAGYTF
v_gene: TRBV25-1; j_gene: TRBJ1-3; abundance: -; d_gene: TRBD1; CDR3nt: TGTGCCAGCAGTGAATGGATGGGGACAGACGGAAACACCATATATTTT; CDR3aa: CASSEWMGTDGNTIYF
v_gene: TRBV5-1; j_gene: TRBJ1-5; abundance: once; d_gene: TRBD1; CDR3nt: TGCGCCAGCAGCTCGACAGGGGGCGGCCAGCCCCAGCATTTT; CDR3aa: CASSSTGGGQPQHF
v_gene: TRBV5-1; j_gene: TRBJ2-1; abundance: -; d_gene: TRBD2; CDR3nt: TGCGCCAGCAGCTTGAGGCTAGCGGGAGTATTCGGGAATGAGCAGTTCTTC; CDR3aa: CASSLRLAGVFGNEQFF
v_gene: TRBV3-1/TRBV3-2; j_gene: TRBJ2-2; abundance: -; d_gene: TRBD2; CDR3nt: TGTGCCAGCAGCCAAGGGGGGGGAATCGGGGAGCTGTTTTTT; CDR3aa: CASSQGGGIGELFF
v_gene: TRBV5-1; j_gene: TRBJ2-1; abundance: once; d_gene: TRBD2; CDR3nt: TGCGCCAGCAGCTTTACAGCGGGAGGGATTGCCTACAATGAGCAGTTCTTC; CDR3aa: CASSFTAGGIAYNEQFF
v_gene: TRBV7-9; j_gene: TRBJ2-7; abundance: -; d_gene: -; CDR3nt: TGTGCCAGCAGCCTAGGGCGGGAATACGAGCAGTACTTC; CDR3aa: CASSLGREYEQYF
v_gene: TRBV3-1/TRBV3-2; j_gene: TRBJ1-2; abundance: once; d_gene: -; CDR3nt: TGTGCCAGCAGCCAAGAAAGTGGGGGGAACTATGGCTACACCTTC; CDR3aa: CASSQESGGNYGYTF
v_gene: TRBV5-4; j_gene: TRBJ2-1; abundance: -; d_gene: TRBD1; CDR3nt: TGTGCCAGCGGGGACAGGGATGAGCAGTTCTTC; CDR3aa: CASGDRDEQFF
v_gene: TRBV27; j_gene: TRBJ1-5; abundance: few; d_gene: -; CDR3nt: TGTGCCAGCAGTTTATCCGTAAATCAGCCCCAGCATTTT; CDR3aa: CASSLSVNQPQHF
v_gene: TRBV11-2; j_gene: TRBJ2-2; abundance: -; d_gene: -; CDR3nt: TGTGCCAGCAGCTCCATCGCGGGGAACACCGGGGAGCTGTTTTTT; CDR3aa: CASSSIAGNTGELFF
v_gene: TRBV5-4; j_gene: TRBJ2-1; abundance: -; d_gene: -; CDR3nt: TGTGCGGGGCAGACCTACAATGAGCAGTTCTTC; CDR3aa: CAGQTYNEQFF
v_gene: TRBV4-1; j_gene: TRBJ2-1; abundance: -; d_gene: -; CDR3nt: TGCGCCAGCAGCGACGAATTCGGGACACCTTACAATGAGCAGTTCTTC; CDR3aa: CASSDEFGTPYNEQFF
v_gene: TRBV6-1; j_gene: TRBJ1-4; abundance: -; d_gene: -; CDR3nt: TGTGCCAGCAGTGAATTTCCAGGGGTCTCTGAAAAACTGTTTTTT; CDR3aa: CASSEFPGVSEKLFF
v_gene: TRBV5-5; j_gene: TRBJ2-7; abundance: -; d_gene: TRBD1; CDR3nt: TGTGCCAGCAGCCGGCCCGGGACAGGGGGGGACGAGCAGTACTTC; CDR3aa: CASSRPGTGGDEQYF
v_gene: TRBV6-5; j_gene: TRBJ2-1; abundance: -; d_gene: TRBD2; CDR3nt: TGTGCCAGCAGCTGGGGGCTAGCGGGAGCATATGAGCAGTTCTTC; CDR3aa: CASSWGLAGAYEQFF
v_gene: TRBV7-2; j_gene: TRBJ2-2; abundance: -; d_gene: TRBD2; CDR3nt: TGTGCCAGCAGCTTAGTCCCGACTAGCGCATTCACCGGGGAGCTGTTTTTT; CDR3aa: CASSLVPTSAFTGELFF
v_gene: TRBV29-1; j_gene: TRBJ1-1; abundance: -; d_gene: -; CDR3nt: TGCAGCGTTCAAGTAGCCTCAGTGAACACTGAAGCTTTCTTT; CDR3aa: CSVQVASVNTEAFF
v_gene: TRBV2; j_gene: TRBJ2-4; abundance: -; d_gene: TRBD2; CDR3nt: TGTGCCAGCAGTGCCTCTAGCGGAAAAAACATTCAGTACTTC; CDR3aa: CASSASSGKNIQYF
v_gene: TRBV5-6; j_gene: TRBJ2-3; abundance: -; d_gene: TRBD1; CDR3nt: TGTGCCAGCAGCTTCGACAGGGTTGGCACAGATACGCAGTATTTT; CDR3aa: CASSFDRVGTDTQYF
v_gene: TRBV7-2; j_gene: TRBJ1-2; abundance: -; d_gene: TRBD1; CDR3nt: TGTGCCAGCAGCTTGGGACAGGGGGCCTATGGCTACACCTTC; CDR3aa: CASSLGQGAYGYTF
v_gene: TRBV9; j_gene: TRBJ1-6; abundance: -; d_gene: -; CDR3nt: TGTGCCAGCAGCTTACAGGGAAATAATTCACCCCTCCACTTT; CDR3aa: CASSLQGNNSPLHF
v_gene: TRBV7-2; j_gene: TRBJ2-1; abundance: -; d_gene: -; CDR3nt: TGTGCCAGCAGCTTACTCGGGGTTGCCAATGAGCAGTTCTTC; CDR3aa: CASSLLGVANEQFF
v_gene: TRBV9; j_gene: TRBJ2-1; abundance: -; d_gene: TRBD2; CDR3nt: TGTGCCAGCAGCGTCGGGACTAGTCGGGTCAATGAGCAGTTCTTC; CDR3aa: CASSVGTSRVNEQFF
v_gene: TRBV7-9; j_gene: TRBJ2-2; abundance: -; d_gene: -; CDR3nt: TGTGCCAGCAGCTTAGGAGGGAACACCGGGGAGCTGTTTTTT; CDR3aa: CASSLGGNTGELFF
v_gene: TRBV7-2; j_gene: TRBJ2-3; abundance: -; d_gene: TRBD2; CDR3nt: TGTGCCAGCAAGCTAGCGGATAGCACAGATACGCAGTATTTT; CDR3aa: CASKLADSTDTQYF
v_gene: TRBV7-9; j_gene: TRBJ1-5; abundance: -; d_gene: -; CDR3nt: TGTGCCAGCAGCTTAGGGCAGGGGAGCAATCAGCCCCAGCATTTT; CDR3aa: CASSLGQGSNQPQHF
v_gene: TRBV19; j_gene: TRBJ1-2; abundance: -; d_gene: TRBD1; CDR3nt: TGTGCCAGTAGCTGGGGACAGATGAACTATGGCTACACCTTC; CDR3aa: CASSWGQMNYGYTF
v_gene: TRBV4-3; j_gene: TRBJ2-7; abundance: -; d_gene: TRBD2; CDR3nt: TGCGCCAGCAGCCAAGATCGAAGGCTAGCGGGGGGTGACGAGCAGTACTTC; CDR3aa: CASSQDRRLAGGDEQYF
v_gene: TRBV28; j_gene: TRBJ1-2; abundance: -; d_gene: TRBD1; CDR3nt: TGTGCCAGCACCCTAGACGAGGGGGCGAACGACTATGGCTACACCTTC; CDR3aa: CASTLDEGANDYGYTF
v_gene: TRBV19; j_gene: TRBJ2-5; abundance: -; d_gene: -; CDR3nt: TGTGCCAGTAGTTCCACTAGGGCAAAAGAGACCCAGTACTTC; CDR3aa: CASSSTRAKETQYF
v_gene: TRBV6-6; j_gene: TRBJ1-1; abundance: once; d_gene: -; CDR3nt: TGTGCCAGCAGACGCCAGGGTGACACTGAAGCTTTCTTT; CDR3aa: CASRRQGDTEAFF